Sequencing of this TCR beta chain was carried out in a study of Graves' ophthalmopathy and Graves' hyperthyroidism (dated by TCRdb to between 2017 and 2018). Notes on the research overall: Hyperthyroidism was considered stable if no progression to ophthalmopathy occurred within 18 months of follow-up. TCR beta repertoire signatures were used to distinguish Graves' ophthalmopathy from Graves' hyperthyroidism and to predict progression to ophthalmopathy. In total, around 140 blood samples were TCR-sequenced: 40 to 45 ophthalmopathy, 75 hyperthyroidism and about 17 hyperthyroidism-to-ophthalmopathy patients. To explore V-J signatures that distinguish ophthalmopathy from hyperthyroidism, a discovery set of 90 to 100 patients was enrolled, made up of 43 with ophthalmopathy and 57 with stable hyperthyroidism. The independent validation cohort included 18 to 20 hyperthyroidism patients plus 17 patients who later progressed from hyperthyroidism to ophthalmopathy. In roughly six hyperthyroidism patients, T-cell repertoires of thyroid tissue and blood were compared. Once sampling was done, hyperthyroidism patients were given methimazole at a starting dose of 30 mg daily, while ophthalmopathy patients were given high-dose intravenous methylprednisolone.

Overall study outcomes, separate from this receptor: In validation, the model predicted ophthalmopathy progression with roughly 68% sensitivity and roughly 72% specificity; some 13 predicted patients were CT-confirmed with GO in a median of approximately 6.2 months. Sample size was not statistically predetermined, and group allocation was not concealed from the investigators. Most of the expanded thyroid clonotypes with a frequency above 0.001 were also detected in blood, and it was suggested that the thyroid immune response may be reflected by blood repertoires. Ophthalmopathy was separated from stable hyperthyroidism by the 13-signature model with just under 90% sensitivity and roughly 82% specificity in cross-validation and with 80%/75% in the test set.

A remark on this clonotype: There is no known antigen for this receptor. The input lacks base qualities; no much larger clone sits a single base away.

The hyperthyroidism patients were 18 to 65 years old and newly diagnosed, with a disease duration of less than 2 months. Patients were excluded if they had other autoimmune diseases, uncontrolled infections, pregnancy or lactation. Diagnosis was based on clinical symptoms, serum thyroxine, TRAb, thyroid ultrasound and orbital computed tomography. Trizol reagent was used to extract the total RNA, and its quality was then checked on an Agilent 2100 Bioanalyzer. Measured from the cysteine to the phenylalanine, the CDR3 is 15 residues long. The only DNA kept is the CDR3, 45 bases in frame from the first base. Cut back by 7 bases and 4 bases, the V and J ends lie 19 bases apart. The CDR1 and CDR2 encoded by the germline V gene (reference sequence) are SSHAT and FNYEAQ. For repertoire sequencing, the TCR beta CDR3 regions were amplified from RNA transcripts. The first round of RT-PCR was done with HTBI primers and the Qiagen OneStep RT-PCR kit, and was followed by a second round of multiplex PCR, then size selection and purification. Sequencing of the libraries was carried out on an Illumina HiSeq2000 in paired-end mode with 100 bp reads. Per the source publication's procedure: SOAPnuke was used to process the reads, throwing out any read that had adapters, had uncalled bases, had a mean Phred below 15, or lacked an exact constant-primer or identifier match. High-quality paired reads were merged with COPE v1.2.5. Clonotypes were defined as unique nucleotide sequences and were aligned to IMGT TRB V, D and J references using MiTCR v1.1. The analysis was limited to V-J combinations with a frequency above 0.0001, which together covered about 99% of the repertoires. For each V-J combination, a TCR clonal expansion and chaos score was defined as the ratio of F50 clonal expansion to chaos observed in the TCRdist matrix. Features were reduced by Welch's t-statistics and random forest to approximately 13 V-J combinations, which fed a naive Bayes classifier. The similarity between thyroid and blood repertoires was quantified using the Morisita-Horn index. TCRdb reanalyzed the raw reads on its own, using fastp at Q25 for trimming and MiXCR for clone calling, and kept in-frame beta chains. Identical CDR3 protein sequences are pooled into one entry, listed with their most common genes and DNA. TCRdb's processing, not the authors' own work, is the source of the V and J calls. For this sample the table gives 1 million to 1.3 million distinct CDR3 sequences, of which about 35% were detected only once. Clones ranked in the top ten supply approximately 12% of the sample.

The chain couples TRBV7-7 to TRBJ2-5; the best D guess is TRBD2, with 5 bases matching. The sequence was collected from an adult man with Graves' hyperthyroidism. The sequenced sample consisted of peripheral blood or thyroid tissue (not recorded which). The CDR3 reads CASTPTGLAGETQYF. The nucleotides read TGTGCCAGCACCCCAACCGGGCTAGCAGGAGAGACCCAGTACTTC. Here the CDR3 is joined to the reference TRBV7-7 and TRBJ2-5 genes, and the full variable domain is: GAGVSQSPRYKVTKRGQDVTLRCDPISSHATLYWYQQALGQGPEFLTYFNYEAQPDKSGLPSDRFSAERPEGSISTLTIQRTEQRDSAMYRCASTPTGLAGETQYFGPGTRLLVL.